This T cell receptor (beta chain) was documented in a study of T cells in Graves' hyperthyroidism and ophthalmopathy. Study-wide points: Ophthalmopathy was told apart from stable hyperthyroidism by a 13 V-J model.

CDR1 and CDR2 (germline): LGHDT, YNNKEL (reference sequence). V lost 2 bases, J lost 7 bases, and 9 bases stayed unmatched. The CDR3 totals 15 residues. There were TCR beta CDR3 regions amplified from RNA transcripts. The TCR CDR3 was amplified in a first-round RT-PCR using the HTBI primer set. One entry per CDR3 protein, called by TCRdb with MiXCR from the multiplex PCR reads. The sample records around 690,000 distinct CDR3 sequences, around 21% being singletons. This clonotype was observed at least ten times. Its antigen is unknown. The gene calls are TRBV3-1 and TRBJ2-7; 9 nucleotides match TRBD1. The TCR sequence derives from a man younger than 45 with Graves' ophthalmopathy. The sample taken for sequencing was blood. The CDR3 reads CASSQSGTGTTEQYF. The CDR3 nucleotides read TGTGCCAGCAGCCAATCCGGGACAGGGACTACGGAGCAGTACTTC.